This T cell receptor (beta chain) originates from a study of OX40 agonist ivuxolimab in advanced cancers. Across the study: Eligibility admitted prior anti-PD-1, anti-PD-L1 or anti-CTLA-4 therapy; about 40% had some.

This CDR3 is built from 14 residues. Germline V CDR1 and CDR2: WSHSY, SAAADI. Trimming shortened V by 2 bases and J by 5 bases, and 11 bases separated the two germline ends. Profiled with immunoSEQ multiplex PCR; TCRdb holds only in-frame clones, not every one. The profile shows about 79,000 clones, about 85% of them singletons. The chain recombines TRBV10-2 with TRBJ2-3, with a tentative D call TRBD2 (5 bases). The sample was CD4+ or CD8+ T cells sorted from blood, taken in a trial of the OX40 agonist ivuxolimab. The receptor's source is an adult with an advanced solid tumor such as melanoma, head and neck, liver or kidney cancer. CDR3 bases: TGCGCCAGCAGTGAGCCCGGAGGTGGAGATACGCAGTATTTT. Translated, it gives CASSEPGGGDTQYF.